What follows are 11 T cell receptor beta chains derived from one specimen sequenced in a study of CD8+ T cells in alopecia areata. The sequencing template was cDNA reverse transcribed from extracted RNA. Assay: immunoSEQ multiplex PCR; the TCRdb copy retains only in-frame clones and omits some. The profile shows approximately 180,000 clones, approximately 56% of them singletons. The sample was CD4+ T cells sorted from blood, taken at week 0. The receptors were sampled from a human donor with alopecia areata.

As concerns this clone: Other DNA sequences from this sample encode an identical CDR3 as well. The chain is built from TRBV11-3 and TRBJ2-5; D unclear. CDR3 length equals 12 residues. From germline, CDR1 is SGHNT and CDR2 YENEEA. V lost 3 bases to trimming and J lost 5 bases, with 7 bases between them. The CDR3 spells CASSLGRETQYF. The CDR3 DNA sequence: TGTGCCAGCAGCTTGGGTCGCGAGACCCAGTACTTC.

The genes are TRBV7-2 and TRBJ1-1; D is possibly TRBD1 (5 bases). V was shortened by 1 base and J by 8 bases, with 17 bases between the two germline ends. This CDR3 is 15 amino acids long. The germline V gene has CDR1 SGHTA and CDR2 FQGNSA. As DNA, the CDR3 is TGTGCCAGCAGCTTAGGACCTTTGGGGGAGCAAGAAGCTTTCTTT. It translates to CASSLGPLGEQEAFF.

This rearrangement joins TRBV7-9 to TRBJ1-1; D remains unclear. Germline assignment: CDR1 SEHNR and CDR2 FQNEAQ (reference sequence). The CDR3 contains 14 residues. V was clipped by 2 bases and J by 1 base, with 8 bases between them. The CDR3 nucleotides read TGTGCCAGCAGCTTATATTCCTCGAACACTGAAGCTTTCTTT. It is translated as CASSLYSSNTEAFF.

This clone was recorded only once. This chain joins TRBV7-2 and TRBJ2-5; D gene ambiguous. Trimming removed 5 bases from V and 8 bases from J, with 18 bases in between. Germline V gene sequence: CDR1 SGHTA, CDR2 FQGNSA. This CDR3 spans 14 amino acids. Written as DNA, the CDR3 is TGTGCCAGCAGCGAGACGGCAGCCGTGGGTACCCAGTACTTC. The encoded protein is CASSETAAVGTQYF.

The CDR3 spells CASSQSPVVAGQYF. In DNA form, the CDR3 reads TGCGCCAGCAGCCAGAGCCCGGTCGTAGCGGGGCAGTATTTT. This chain joins TRBV4-1 and TRBJ2-3; 7 bases line up with TRBD2. Germline V gene sequence: CDR1 MGHRA, CDR2 YSYEKL. After removal of 3 bases from V and 11 bases from J, the junction contained 11 bases not matched to a gene. The CDR3 loop spans 14 amino acids.

CDR3 sequence reads: CASRTEATSTQYF. The CDR3 coding sequence is TGTGCCAGCCGGACAGAGGCCACATCTACGCAGTATTTT. The chain combines TRBV9 with TRBJ2-3, with D possibly being TRBD1 (6 bases). The germline CDR1 and CDR2 sequences are SGDLS and YYNGEE. With 7 bases removed from V and 8 bases from J, the gap between germline ends came to 17 bases. The CDR3 is 13 amino acids. The full variable domain, in which reference TRBV9 and TRBJ2-3 provide the parts outside the CDR3, is DSGVTQTPKHLITATGQRVTLRCSPRSGDLSVYWYQQSLDQGLQFLIQYYNGEERAKGNILERFSAQQFPDLHSELNLSSLELGDSALYFCASRTEATSTQYFGPGTRLTVL.

The chain carries TRBV18 and TRBJ1-1, with D tentatively TRBD1 (5 bases). CDR3 length equals 16 residues. V lost 4 bases and J lost 11, with 26 bases in between. From germline, CDR1 is KGHSH and CDR2 LQKENI. CDR3 residues: CASSQGLAPSLREAFF. The CDR3 nucleotides read TGTGCCAGCTCACAGGGGCTAGCGCCCTCCTTACGGGAGGCTTTCTTT.

The V and J genes are TRBV5-1 and TRBJ2-3, with D tentatively TRBD2 (6 bases). The CDR3 is made up of 15 amino acids. CDR1 is SGHRS, CDR2 YFSETQ, per germline. V was trimmed by 7 bases and J by 4 bases, leaving 19 bases between them. The DNA for the CDR3 is TGCGCCAGCGCTCCAACGGGGAGGTTCGCAGATACGCAGTATTTT. It codes for CASAPTGRFADTQYF.

This clone was seen a few times. The chain is built from TRBV7-3 and TRBJ2-7, with a weak D call TRBD2 (6 bases). Germline V gene sequence: CDR1 SGHTA, CDR2 FQGTGA. V lost 7 bases and J lost 2, with 24 bases in between. This CDR3 has 17 residues. The chain's CDR3 is CASTIHWGDGATYEQYF. In DNA, the CDR3 is TGTGCCAGCACCATCCACTGGGGGGACGGAGCCACCTACGAGCAGTACTTC.

This clone was detected a few times. The chain is built from TRBV6-5 and TRBJ2-7, with a possible D match to TRBD1 (6 bases). Trimming left V 0 bases short and J 3 bases short, with 12 bases between. This CDR3 has 15 residues. Germline-derived CDR1 and CDR2 are MNHEY and SVGAGI. CDR3 DNA: TGTGCCAGCAGTTACTCGGACACAGGGAACTACGAGCAGTACTTC. It yields the protein CASSYSDTGNYEQYF.

The chain is built from TRBV7-9 and TRBJ2-1; 12 positions match TRBD2. CDR3 size: 17 residues. Losses at the gene ends were 0 bases for V and 4 bases for J; bases not matched to a gene: 4. The germline gives CDR1 SEHNR, CDR2 FQNEAQ (reference sequence). CDR3 region: CASSLATTSGGYNEQFF. The CDR3 DNA is TGTGCCAGCAGCTTAGCCACGACTAGCGGGGGATACAATGAGCAGTTCTTC.